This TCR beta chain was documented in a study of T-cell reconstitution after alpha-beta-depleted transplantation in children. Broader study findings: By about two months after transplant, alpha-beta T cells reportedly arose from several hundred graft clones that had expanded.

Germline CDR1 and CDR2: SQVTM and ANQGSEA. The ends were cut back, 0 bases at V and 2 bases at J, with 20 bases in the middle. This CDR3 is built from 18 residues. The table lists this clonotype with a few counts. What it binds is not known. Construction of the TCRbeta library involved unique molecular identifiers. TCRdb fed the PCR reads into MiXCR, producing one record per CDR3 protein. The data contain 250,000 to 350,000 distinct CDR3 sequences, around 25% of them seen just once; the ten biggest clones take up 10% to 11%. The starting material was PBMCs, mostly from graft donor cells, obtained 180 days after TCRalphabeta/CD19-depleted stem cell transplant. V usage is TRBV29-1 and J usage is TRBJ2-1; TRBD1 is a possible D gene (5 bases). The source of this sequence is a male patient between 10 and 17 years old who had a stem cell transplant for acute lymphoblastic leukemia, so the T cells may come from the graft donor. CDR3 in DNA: TGCAGCGTTGAAGATGTTTGGCAGGGAAAACGCCCCTACAATGAGCAGTTCTTC. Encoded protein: CSVEDVWQGKRPYNEQFF.